This T cell receptor (beta chain) was retrieved from a study of cytomegalovirus exposure and HLA in healthy donors. In the PCR, 60 Vbeta and 13 Jbeta primers were used. Methods used by the authors: The authors later counted 65 million to 80 million unique TCR beta chains, approximately 12 million of them shared. The method was immunoSEQ multiplex PCR; TCRdb's version includes in-frame clones alone and lacks a portion of them. The V and J calls and the clone size are those of that table, but D and trimming were determined from the DNA. The sample lists under 200,000 clones; 75% were seen once. This CDR3 spans 15 amino acids. V lost 6 bases, J lost 7 bases, and 16 bases lay in between. Germline CDR1 reads ENHRY; CDR2 reads SYGVKD. The sample holds a few counts of this clone.

The specimen was PBMCs. This clonotype was obtained from a woman between 45 and 60 years old in good health and CMV-seropositive. V is TRBV10-3 and J is TRBJ1-6; D remains unclear. The CDR3 region is CAISIGEAGNSPLHF. The CDR3 DNA reads TGTGCCATCAGCATTGGCGAGGCGGGGAATTCACCCCTCCACTTT.